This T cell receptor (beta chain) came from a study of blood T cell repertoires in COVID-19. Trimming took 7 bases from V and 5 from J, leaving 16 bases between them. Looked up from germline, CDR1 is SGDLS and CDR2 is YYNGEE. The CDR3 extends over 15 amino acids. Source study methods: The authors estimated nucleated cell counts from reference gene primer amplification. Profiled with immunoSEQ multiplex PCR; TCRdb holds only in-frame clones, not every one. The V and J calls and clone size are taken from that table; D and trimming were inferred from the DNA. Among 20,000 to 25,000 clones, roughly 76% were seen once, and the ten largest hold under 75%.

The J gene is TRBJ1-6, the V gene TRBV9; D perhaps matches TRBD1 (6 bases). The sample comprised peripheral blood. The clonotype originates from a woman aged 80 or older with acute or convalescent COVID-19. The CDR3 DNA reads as TGTGCCAGCCAACTCGGGACACTAAATAATTCACCCCTCCACTTT. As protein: CASQLGTLNNSPLHF.